The subject of this entry is one T cell receptor beta chain. Per germline, CDR1 MDHEN and CDR2 SYDVKM. Trimming cost V 5 bases and J 3 bases; bases outside gene matches: 16. This CDR3 spans 18 amino acids. The data were taken from a study of cytomegalovirus exposure and HLA in healthy donors. Amplification used 60 Vbeta primers and 13 Jbeta primers. Sequencing used immunoSEQ multiplex PCR; TCRdb keeps in-frame clones, though not all of them. The table records around 110,000 clones, around 64% of them present only once. Sequenced input: PBMCs. This TCR came from a woman aged 30 to 39 in good health and CMV-seronegative. This chain connects TRBV28 to TRBJ2-5; TRBD1 matches at 9 bases. The CDR3 is CASSLGGGTGLSKETQYF. The CDR3 DNA is TGTGCCAGCAGTCTGGGGGGAGGGACAGGGCTTAGCAAAGAGACCCAGTACTTC.